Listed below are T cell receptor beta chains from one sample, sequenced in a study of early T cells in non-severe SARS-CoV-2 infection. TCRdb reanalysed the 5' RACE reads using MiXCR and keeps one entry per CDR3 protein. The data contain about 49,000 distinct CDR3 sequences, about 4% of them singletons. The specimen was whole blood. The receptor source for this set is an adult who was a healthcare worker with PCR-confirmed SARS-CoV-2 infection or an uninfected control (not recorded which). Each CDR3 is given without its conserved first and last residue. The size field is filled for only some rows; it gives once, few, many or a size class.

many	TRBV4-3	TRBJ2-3	ASSQAGGTQY
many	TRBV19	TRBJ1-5	ASRDSNQPQH
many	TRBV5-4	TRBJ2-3	ASSLFLAGVSSDTQY
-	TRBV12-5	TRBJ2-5	ASGLPHALQY
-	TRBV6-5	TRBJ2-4	ASSKAGENIQY
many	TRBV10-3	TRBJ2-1	AISAGTGALNEQF
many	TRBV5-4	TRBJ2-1	ASSPGHTGYNEQF
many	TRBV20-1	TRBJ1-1	SASRGNTEAF
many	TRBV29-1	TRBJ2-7	SVAGPYEQY
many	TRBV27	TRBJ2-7	ASRTTLSSYEQY
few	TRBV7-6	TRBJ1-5	ASSLGVSNQPQH
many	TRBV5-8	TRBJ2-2	ASSRTSGTILNTGELF
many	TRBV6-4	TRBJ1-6	ASSERTGGGSPLH
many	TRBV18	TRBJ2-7	ASSPPPNGPYEQY
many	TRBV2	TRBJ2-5	ASTRTPRETQY
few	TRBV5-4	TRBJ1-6	ASSLTGINSPLH
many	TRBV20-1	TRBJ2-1	SARDLVAEQF
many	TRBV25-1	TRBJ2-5	ASTTGRGRETQY
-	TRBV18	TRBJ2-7	ASSPTGDNFYEQY
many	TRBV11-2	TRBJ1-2	ASTTGGGGYT
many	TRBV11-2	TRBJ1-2	ASSPAGGYGYT
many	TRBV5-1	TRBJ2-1	ASSLGGDEQF
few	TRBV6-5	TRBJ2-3	ASSPGGDTQY
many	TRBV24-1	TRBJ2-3	ATSRDSTDTQY
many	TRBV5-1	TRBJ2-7	ASSIGTGFDEQY
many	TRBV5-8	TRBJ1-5	ASSNGRIDQPQH
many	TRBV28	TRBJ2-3	ASRRDRLRTDTQY
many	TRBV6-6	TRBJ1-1	ASSLDRGRPGGTEAF
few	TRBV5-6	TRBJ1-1	ASSTMTGGDLNTEAF
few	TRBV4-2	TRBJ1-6	ASSHYLGVAGSPLH
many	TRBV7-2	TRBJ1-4	ASSPRSTNEKLF
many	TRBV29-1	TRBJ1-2	SVKGQGIYGYT
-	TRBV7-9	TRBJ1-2	ASSHGTDPYGYT
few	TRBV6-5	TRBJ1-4	ASSYGQHNEKLF
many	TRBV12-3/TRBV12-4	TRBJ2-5	ASSSSSRGTQY
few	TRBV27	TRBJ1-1	ASRPLERGGGTEAF
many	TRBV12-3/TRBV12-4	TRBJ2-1	ASKPSGGRYNEQF
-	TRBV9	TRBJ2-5	ASSAPPGGGGETQY
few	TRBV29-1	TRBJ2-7	SALGQGNYEQY
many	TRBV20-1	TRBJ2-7	SASSLSGGEPYEQY
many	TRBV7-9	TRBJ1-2	ASSLGWQSDGYT
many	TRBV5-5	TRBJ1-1	ASSLGHLNTEAF
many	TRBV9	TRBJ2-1	ASSPGLHNEQF
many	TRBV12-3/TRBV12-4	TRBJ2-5	ASSPRQGETQY
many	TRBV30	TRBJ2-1	AWSGGVNNEQF
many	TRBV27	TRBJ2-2	ASSFGAGTGELF
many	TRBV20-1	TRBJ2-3	SAHGGAGATDTQY
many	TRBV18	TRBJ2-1	ASSPPASGNNEQF